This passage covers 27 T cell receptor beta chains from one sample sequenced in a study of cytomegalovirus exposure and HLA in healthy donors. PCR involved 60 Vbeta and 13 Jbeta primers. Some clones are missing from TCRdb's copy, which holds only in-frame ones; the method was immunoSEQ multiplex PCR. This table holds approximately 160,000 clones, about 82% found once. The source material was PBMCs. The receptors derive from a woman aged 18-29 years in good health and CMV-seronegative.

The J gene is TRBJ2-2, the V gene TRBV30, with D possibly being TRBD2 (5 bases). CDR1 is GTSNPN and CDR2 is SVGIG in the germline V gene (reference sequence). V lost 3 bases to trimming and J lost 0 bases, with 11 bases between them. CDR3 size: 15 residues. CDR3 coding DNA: TGTGCCTGGAGACTCAGCGGAACGAACACCGGGGAGCTGTTTTTT. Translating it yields CAWRLSGTNTGELFF. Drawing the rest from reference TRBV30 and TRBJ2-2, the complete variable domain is SQTIHQWPATLVQPVGSPLSLECTVEGTSNPNLYWYRQAAGRGLQLLFYSVGIGQISSEVPQNLSASRPQDRQFILSSKKLLLSDSGFYLCAWRLSGTNTGELFFGEGSRLTVL.

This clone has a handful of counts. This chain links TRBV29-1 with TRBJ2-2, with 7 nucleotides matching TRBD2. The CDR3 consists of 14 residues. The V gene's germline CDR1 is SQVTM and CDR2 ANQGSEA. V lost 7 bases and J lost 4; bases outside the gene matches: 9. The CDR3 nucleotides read TGCAGCGCAGGGAGGCGGGAGACCACCGGGGAGCTGTTTTTT. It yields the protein CSAGRRETTGELFF.

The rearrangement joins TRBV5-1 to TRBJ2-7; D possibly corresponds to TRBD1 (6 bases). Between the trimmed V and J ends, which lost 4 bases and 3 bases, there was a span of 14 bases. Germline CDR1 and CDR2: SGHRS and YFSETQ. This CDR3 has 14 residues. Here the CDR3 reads CASSKPDRSYEQYF. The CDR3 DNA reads TGCGCCAGCAGCAAACCTGACAGGAGCTACGAGCAGTACTTC.

CDR3 region: CASSNGLAVKNIQYF. The CDR3 nucleotides read TGCGCCAGCAGCAACGGGCTAGCGGTAAAAAACATTCAGTACTTC. The rearrangement links TRBV4-1 to TRBJ2-4; 7 bases line up with TRBD2. The J segment lost 4 bases and the V segment lost 5 bases, leaving 8 bases of the junction unmatched. Germline V gene data show CDR1 as MGHRA and CDR2 as YSYEKL. This CDR3 comprises 15 residues.

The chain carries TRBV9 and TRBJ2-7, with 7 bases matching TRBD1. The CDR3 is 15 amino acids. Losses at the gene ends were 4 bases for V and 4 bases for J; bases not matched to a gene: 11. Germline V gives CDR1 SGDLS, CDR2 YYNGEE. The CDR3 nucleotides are TGTGCCAGCAGCACCCGACAGGGATCAAGTTACGAGCAGTACTTC. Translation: CASSTRQGSSYEQYF. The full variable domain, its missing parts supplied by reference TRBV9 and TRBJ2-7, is DSGVTQTPKHLITATGQRVTLRCSPRSGDLSVYWYQQSLDQGLQFLIQYYNGEERAKGNILERFSAQQFPDLHSELNLSSLELGDSALYFCASSTRQGSSYEQYFGPGTRLTVT.

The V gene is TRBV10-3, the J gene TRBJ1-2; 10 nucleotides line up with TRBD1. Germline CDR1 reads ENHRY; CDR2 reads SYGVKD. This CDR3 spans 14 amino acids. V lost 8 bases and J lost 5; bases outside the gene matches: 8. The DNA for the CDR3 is TGTGCCATCTTTGCTCCGGGACAGGGGTATGGCTACACCTTC. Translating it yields CAIFAPGQGYGYTF.

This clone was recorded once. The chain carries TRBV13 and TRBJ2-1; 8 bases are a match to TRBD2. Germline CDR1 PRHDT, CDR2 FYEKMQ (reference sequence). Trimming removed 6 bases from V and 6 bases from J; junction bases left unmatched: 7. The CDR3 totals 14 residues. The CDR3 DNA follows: TGTGCCAGCAGGAAAGCGGGGGCGGGCAATGAGCAGTTCTTC. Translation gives CASRKAGAGNEQFF. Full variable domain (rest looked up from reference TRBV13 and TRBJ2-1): AAGVIQSPRHLIKEKRETATLKCYPIPRHDTVYWYQQGPGQDPQFLISFYEKMQSDKGSIPDRFSAQQFSDYHSELNMSSLELGDSALYFCASRKAGAGNEQFFGPGTRLTVL.

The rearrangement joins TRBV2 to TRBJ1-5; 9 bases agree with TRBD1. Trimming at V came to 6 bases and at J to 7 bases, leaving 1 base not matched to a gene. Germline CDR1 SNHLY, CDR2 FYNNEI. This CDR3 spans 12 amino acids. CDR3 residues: CASRGQGQPQHF. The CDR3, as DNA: TGTGCCAGCAGGGGACAGGGCCAGCCCCAGCATTTT.

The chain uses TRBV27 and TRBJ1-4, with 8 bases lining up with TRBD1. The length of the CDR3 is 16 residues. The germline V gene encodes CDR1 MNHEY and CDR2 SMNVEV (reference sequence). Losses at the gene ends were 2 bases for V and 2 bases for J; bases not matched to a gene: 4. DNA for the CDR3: TGTGCCAGCAGTTTACAGGGGGCAGCGACTAATGAAAAACTGTTTTTT. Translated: CASSLQGAATNEKLFF.

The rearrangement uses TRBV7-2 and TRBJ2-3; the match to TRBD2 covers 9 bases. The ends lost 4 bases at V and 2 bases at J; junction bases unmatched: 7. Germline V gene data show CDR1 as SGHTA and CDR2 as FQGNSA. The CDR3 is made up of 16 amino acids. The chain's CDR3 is CASSSAGTSPTDTQYF. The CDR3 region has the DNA TGTGCCAGCAGCTCCGCCGGGACTAGCCCCACAGATACGCAGTATTTT.

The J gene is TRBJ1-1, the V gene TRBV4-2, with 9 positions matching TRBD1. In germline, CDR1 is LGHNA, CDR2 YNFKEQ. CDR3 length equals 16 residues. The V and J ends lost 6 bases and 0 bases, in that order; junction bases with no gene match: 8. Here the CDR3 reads CASSSGTGSMNTEAFF. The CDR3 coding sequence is TGTGCCAGCAGTTCCGGGACAGGGAGTATGAACACTGAAGCTTTCTTT.

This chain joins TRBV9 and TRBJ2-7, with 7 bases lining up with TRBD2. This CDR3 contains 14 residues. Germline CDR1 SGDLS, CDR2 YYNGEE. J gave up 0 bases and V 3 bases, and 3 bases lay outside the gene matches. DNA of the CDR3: TGTGCCAGCAGCGGCCGGGGGGACTCCTACGAGCAGTACTTC. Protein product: CASSGRGDSYEQYF.

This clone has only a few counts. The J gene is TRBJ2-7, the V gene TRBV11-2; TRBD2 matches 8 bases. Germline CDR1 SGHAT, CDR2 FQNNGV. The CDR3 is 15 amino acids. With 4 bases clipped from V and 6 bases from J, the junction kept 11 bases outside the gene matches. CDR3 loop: CASSSSGRGVREQYF. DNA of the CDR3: TGTGCCAGCAGCTCCAGCGGGAGAGGGGTTCGCGAGCAGTACTTC.

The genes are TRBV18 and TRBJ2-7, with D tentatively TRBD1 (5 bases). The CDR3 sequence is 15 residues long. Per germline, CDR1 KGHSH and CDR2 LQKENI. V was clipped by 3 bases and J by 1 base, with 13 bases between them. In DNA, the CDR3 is TGTGCCAGCTCACCTCGCAGGGATTCGTCCTACGAGCAGTACTTC. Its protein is CASSPRRDSSYEQYF.

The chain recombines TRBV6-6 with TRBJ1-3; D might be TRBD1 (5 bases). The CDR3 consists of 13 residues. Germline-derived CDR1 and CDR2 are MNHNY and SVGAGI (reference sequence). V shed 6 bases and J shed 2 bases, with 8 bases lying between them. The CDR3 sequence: CASSRDTGNTIYF. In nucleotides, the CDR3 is TGTGCCAGCAGCAGGGATACTGGAAACACCATATATTTT.

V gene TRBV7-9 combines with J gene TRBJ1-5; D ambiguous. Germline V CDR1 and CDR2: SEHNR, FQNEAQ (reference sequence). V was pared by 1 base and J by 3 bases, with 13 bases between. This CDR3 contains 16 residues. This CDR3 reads CASSLGRPGYNQPQHF. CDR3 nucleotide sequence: TGTGCCAGCAGCTTAGGTCGGCCAGGCTACAATCAGCCCCAGCATTTT. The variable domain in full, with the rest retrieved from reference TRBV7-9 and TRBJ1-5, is DTGVSQNPRHKITKRGQNVTFRCDPISEHNRLYWYRQTLGQGPEFLTYFQNEAQLEKSRLLSDRFSAERPKGSFSTLEIQRTEQGDSAMYLCASSLGRPGYNQPQHFGDGTRLSIL.

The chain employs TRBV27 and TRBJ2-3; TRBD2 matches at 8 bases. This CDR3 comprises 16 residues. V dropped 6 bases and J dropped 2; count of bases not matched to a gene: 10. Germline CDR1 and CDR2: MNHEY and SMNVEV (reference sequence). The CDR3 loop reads CASRVLTSENTDTQYF. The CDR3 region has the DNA TGTGCCAGCAGAGTACTGACTAGCGAGAACACAGATACGCAGTATTTT.

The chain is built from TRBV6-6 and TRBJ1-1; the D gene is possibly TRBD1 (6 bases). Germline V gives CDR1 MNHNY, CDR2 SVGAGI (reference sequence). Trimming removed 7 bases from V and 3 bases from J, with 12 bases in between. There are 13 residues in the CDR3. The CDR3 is CASTIRQDTEAFF. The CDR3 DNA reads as TGTGCCAGCACAATAAGACAGGACACTGAAGCTTTCTTT.

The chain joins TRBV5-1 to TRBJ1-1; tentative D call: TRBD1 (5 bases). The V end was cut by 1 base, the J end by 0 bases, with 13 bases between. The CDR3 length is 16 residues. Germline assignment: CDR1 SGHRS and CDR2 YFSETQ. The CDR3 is CASSLIGGGMNTEAFF. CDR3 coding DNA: TGCGCCAGCAGCTTGATCGGGGGGGGTATGAACACTGAAGCTTTCTTT. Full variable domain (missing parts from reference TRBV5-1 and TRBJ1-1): KAGVTQTPRYLIKTRGQQVTLSCSPISGHRSVSWYQQTPGQGLQFLFEYFSETQRNKGNFPGRFSGRQFSNSRSEMNVSTLELGDSALYLCASSLIGGGMNTEAFFGQGTRLTVV.

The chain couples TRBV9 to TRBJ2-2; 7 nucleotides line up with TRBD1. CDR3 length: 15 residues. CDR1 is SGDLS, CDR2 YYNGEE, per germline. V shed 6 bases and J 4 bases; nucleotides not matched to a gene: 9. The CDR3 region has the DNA TGTGCCAGCACGACCGGACAGGCAAGCACCGGGGAGCTGTTTTTT. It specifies CASTTGQASTGELFF.

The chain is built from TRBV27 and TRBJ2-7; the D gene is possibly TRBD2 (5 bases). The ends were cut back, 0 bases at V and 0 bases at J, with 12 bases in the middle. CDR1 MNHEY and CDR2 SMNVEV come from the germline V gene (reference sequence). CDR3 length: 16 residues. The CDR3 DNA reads TGTGCCAGCAGTTTATCTGGCGGGCGCTCCTCCTACGAGCAGTACTTC. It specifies CASSLSGGRSSYEQYF.

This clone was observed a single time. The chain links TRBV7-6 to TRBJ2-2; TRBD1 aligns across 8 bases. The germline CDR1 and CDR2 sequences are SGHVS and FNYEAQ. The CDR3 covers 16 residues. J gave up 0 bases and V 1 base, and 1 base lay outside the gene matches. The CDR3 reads CASSLGGQANTGELFF. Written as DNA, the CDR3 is TGTGCCAGCAGCTTAGGGGGACAGGCGAACACCGGGGAGCTGTTTTTT. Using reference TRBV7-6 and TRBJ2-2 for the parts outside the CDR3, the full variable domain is GAGVSQSPRYKVTKRGQDVALRCDPISGHVSLYWYRQALGQGPEFLTYFNYEAQQDKSGLPNDRFSAERPEGSISTLTIQRTEQRDSAMYRCASSLGGQANTGELFFGEGSRLTVL.

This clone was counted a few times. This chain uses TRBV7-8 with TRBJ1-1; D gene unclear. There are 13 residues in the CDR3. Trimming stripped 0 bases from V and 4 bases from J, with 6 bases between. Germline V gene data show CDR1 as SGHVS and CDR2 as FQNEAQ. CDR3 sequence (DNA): TGTGCCAGCAGCTTAGCTGGAGTCACTGAAGCTTTCTTT. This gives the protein CASSLAGVTEAFF.

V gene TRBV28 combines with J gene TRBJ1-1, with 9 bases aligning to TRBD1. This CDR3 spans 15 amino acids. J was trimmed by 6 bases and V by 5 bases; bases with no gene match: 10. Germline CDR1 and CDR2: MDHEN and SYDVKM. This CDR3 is CASSRAGTGYPEAFF. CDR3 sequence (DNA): TGTGCCAGCAGTAGGGCCGGGACAGGGTATCCTGAAGCTTTCTTT. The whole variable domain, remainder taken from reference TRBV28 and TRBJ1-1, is DVKVTQSSRYLVKRTGEKVFLECVQDMDHENMFWYRQDPGLGLRLIYFSYDVKMKEKGDIPEGYSVSREKKERFSLILESASTNQTSMYLCASSRAGTGYPEAFFGQGTRLTVV.

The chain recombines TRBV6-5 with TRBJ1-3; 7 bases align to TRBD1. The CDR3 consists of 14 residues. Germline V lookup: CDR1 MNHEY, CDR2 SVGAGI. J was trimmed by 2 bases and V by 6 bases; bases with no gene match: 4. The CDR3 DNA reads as TGTGCCAGCAGGTTGACAGGGCCTGGAAACACCATATATTTT. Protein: CASRLTGPGNTIYF.

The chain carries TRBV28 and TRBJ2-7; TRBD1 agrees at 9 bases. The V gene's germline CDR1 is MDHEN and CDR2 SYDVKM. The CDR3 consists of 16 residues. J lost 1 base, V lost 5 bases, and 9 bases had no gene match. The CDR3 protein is CASSRLQGADSYEQYF. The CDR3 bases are TGTGCCAGCAGTAGACTACAGGGGGCGGATTCCTACGAGCAGTACTTC.

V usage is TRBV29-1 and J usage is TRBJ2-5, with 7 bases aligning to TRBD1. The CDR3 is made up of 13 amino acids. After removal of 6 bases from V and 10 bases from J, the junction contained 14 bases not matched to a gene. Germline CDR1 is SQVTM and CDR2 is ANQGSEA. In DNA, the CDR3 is TGCAGCGTACGTCTGACAGGGAGTAAGATCCAGTACTTC. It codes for CSVRLTGSKIQYF.